This TCR beta chain was sequenced during a study of cytomegalovirus exposure and HLA in healthy donors. Study-level points and caveats: CMV serostatus stood as the only immune exposure information on hand. The study recorded 150 to 200 TCR beta chains that were cytomegalovirus-associated. A later analysis found most CMV-associated TCR beta chains apparently HLA-restricted.

About this clone itself: Antigen specificity is unknown.

Use of 60 Vbeta and 13 Jbeta primers characterized the PCR. Sequencing was performed with immunoSEQ multiplex PCR; in TCRdb, only in-frame clones are kept and a portion is missing. Of approximately 220,000 clones detected, around 85% appear once; the ten largest clones hold 0.2% to 0.25%. Between the trimmed V and J ends, which lost 1 base and 0 bases, there was a span of 17 bases. The CDR3 consists of 18 residues. The germline V gene encodes CDR1 SGHRS and CDR2 YFSETQ. This sequence originates from a girl aged 2 to 10 in good health and CMV-seronegative. What was sequenced was PBMCs. V gene TRBV5-1 combines with J gene TRBJ2-4; D not certain. The CDR3 reads CASSLMPLIPGAKNIQYF. The DNA for the CDR3 is TGCGCCAGCAGCTTGATGCCTCTGATACCAGGAGCCAAAAACATTCAGTACTTC.